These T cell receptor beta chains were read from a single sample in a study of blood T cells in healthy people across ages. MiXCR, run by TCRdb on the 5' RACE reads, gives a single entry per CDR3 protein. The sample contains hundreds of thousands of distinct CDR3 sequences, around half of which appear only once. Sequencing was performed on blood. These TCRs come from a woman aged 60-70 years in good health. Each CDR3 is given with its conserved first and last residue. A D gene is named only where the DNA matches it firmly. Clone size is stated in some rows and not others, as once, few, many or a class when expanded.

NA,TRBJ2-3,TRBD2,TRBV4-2,CASSQDLGGSYGNTQYF,TGTGCCAGCAGCCAAGATCTGGGCGGGAGTTATGGAAATACGCAGTATTTT
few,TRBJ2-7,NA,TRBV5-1,CASSSTGDTNEQYF,TGCGCCAGCAGCTCAACGGGGGACACCAACGAGCAGTACTTC
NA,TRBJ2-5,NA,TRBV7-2,CASSPSAVAERLRGEQYF,TGTGCCAGCAGCCCAAGTGCGGTAGCGGAAAGACTCCGTGGTGAGCAGTACTTC
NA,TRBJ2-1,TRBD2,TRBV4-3,CASSQMASGYMYNEQFF,TGCGCCAGCAGCCAAATGGCTAGCGGGTATATGTACAATGAGCAGTTCTTC
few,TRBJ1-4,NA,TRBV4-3,CASSQDGWTNNEKLFF,TGCGCCAGCAGCCAAGATGGTTGGACGAATAATGAAAAACTGTTTTTT
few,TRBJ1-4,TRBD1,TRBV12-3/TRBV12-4,CASSTEDRGTNEKLFF,TGTGCCAGCAGTACCGAGGACAGGGGAACTAATGAAAAACTGTTTTTT
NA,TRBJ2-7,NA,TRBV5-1,CASSPLRSSYEQYF,TGCGCCAGCAGCCCGCTTCGAAGCTCCTACGAGCAGTACTTC
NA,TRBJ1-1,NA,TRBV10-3,CAISADRRNTEAFF,TGTGCCATCAGTGCGGACAGACGTAACACTGAAGCTTTCTTT
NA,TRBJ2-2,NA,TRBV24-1,CATSGPGTGELFF,TGTGCCACCAGTGGTCCGGGAACCGGGGAGCTGTTTTTT
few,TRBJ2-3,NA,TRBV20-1,CSANLPQAYTDTQYF,TGCAGTGCTAACCTCCCCCAGGCATACACAGATACGCAGTATTTT
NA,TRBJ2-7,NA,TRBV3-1,CASSQGLGSYEQYF,TGTGCCAGCAGCCAAGGTCTCGGTTCCTACGAGCAGTACTTC
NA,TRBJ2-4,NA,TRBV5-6,CASSLARDRRNIQYF,TGTGCCAGCAGCTTGGCCAGGGACCGAAGAAACATTCAGTACTTC
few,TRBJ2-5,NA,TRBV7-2,CASSLATARETQYF,TGTGCCAGCAGCTTAGCGACAGCTCGAGAGACCCAGTACTTC
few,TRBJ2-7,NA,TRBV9,CASSVSPYNYEQYF,TGTGCCAGCAGCGTATCCCCCTATAACTACGAGCAGTACTTC
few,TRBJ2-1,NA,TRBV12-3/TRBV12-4,CASSLDRVGGSYNEQFF,TGTGCCAGCAGTTTAGACAGGGTTGGAGGCTCCTACAATGAGCAGTTCTTC
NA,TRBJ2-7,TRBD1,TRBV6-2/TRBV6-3,CASRKTGQLDEQYF,TGTGCCAGCAGAAAGACGGGACAGCTCGACGAGCAGTACTTC
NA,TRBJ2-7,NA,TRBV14,CASSWGMDSYEQYF,TGTGCCAGCAGTTGGGGGATGGACTCCTACGAGCAGTACTTC
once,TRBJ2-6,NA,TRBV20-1,CSARDRNRQSSGANVLTF,TGCAGTGCTAGAGATAGGAACAGGCAGTCCTCTGGGGCCAACGTCCTGACTTTC
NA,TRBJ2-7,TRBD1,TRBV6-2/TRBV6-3,CASRSWQGATYEQYF,TGTGCCAGCAGGTCGTGGCAGGGGGCCACCTACGAGCAGTACTTC
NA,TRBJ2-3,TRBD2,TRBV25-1,CASSEEVAGEVTDTQYF,TGTGCCAGCAGTGAAGAGGTGGCGGGAGAAGTGACAGATACGCAGTATTTT
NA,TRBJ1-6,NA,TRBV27,CASHRGRDNSPLHF,TGTGCCAGCCACCGGGGGAGAGATAATTCACCCCTCCACTTT
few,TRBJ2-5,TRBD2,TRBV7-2,CASSLGSSAGVEGTQYF,TGTGCCAGCAGCTTAGGGTCTTCAGCGGGAGTAGAGGGGACCCAGTACTTC
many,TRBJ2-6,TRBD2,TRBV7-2,CASSLTSAFSGANVLTF,TGTGCCAGCAGCTTGACTAGCGCGTTCTCTGGGGCCAACGTCCTGACTTTC
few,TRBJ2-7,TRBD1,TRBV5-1,CASSLVTGNYEQYF,TGCGCCAGCAGCTTGGTGACAGGGAACTACGAGCAGTACTTC
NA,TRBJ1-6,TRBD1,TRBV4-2,CASSQRAGKGQGDSPLHF,TGTGCCAGCAGCCAAAGGGCGGGGAAGGGACAGGGGGATTCACCCCTCCACTTT
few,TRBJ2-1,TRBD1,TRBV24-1,CATSDLATGSSYNEQFF,TGTGCCACCAGTGATTTGGCGACAGGGAGCTCCTACAATGAGCAGTTCTTC
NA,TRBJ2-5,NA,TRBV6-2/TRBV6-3,CASTRDPQETQYF,TGTGCCAGCACCCGGGACCCTCAAGAGACCCAGTACTTC
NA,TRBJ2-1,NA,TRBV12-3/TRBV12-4,CASSPRGGAYNEQFF,TGTGCCAGCAGTCCCAGGGGGGGCGCCTACAATGAGCAGTTCTTC
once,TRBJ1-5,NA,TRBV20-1,CSTRARGLNQPQHF,TGCTCCACTAGGGCCCGAGGCCTCAATCAGCCCCAGCATTTT
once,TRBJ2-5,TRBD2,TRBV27,CASSAASGRYEQYF,TGTGCCAGCAGTGCGGCTAGCGGGAGATATGAGCAGTACTTC
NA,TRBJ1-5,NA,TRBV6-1,CASSKQGWNQPQHF,TGTGCCAGCTCGAAACAGGGATGGAATCAGCCCCAGCATTTT
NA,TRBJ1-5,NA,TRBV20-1,CSARNGNQPQHF,TGCAGTGCTAGAAATGGCAATCAGCCCCAGCATTTT
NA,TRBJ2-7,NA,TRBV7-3,CASSLGPGGGGYEQYF,TGTGCCAGCAGCTTAGGCCCAGGAGGTGGGGGCTACGAGCAGTACTTC
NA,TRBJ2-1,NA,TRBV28,CASSPLEDNEQFF,TGTGCCAGCAGCCCCCTAGAAGACAATGAGCAGTTCTTC
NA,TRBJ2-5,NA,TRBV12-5,CASGLDQEETQYF,TGTGCTAGTGGCCTGGACCAAGAAGAGACCCAGTACTTC
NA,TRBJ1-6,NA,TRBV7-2,CASSLGSGYNSPLHF,TGTGCCAGCAGCTTAGGGTCAGGGTATAATTCACCCCTCCACTTT
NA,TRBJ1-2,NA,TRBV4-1,CASSPSHPGDYGYTF,TGCGCCAGCAGCCCCAGCCACCCTGGGGACTATGGCTACACCTTC
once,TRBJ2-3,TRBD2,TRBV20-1,CSARERTDTQYF,TGCAGTGCGCGGGAGCGTACAGATACGCAGTATTTT
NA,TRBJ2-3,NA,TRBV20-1,CSASGRTGYDTQYF,TGCAGTGCTAGTGGGAGGACGGGGTATGATACGCAGTATTTT
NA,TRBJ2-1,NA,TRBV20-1,CSARDITGLGNGQFF,TGCAGTGCTAGAGATATTACAGGGTTGGGCAATGGGCAGTTCTTC
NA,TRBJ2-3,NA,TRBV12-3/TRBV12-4,CASSSRPSTDTQYF,TGTGCCAGCAGTTCCCGCCCTAGCACAGATACGCAGTATTTT
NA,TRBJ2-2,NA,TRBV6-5,CASSYWTQTNTGELFF,TGTGCCAGCAGTTACTGGACACAGACGAACACCGGGGAGCTGTTTTTT
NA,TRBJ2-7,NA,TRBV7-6,CASSLEPGSYEQYF,TGTGCCAGCAGCTTAGAGCCAGGCTCCTACGAGCAGTACTTC
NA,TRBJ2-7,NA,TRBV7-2,CASSTYGTPSYEQYF,TGTGCCAGCAGCACCTACGGGACACCAAGTTACGAGCAGTACTTC
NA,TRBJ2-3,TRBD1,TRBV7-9,CASSLTTQGAQYF,TGTGCCAGCAGCTTAACGACTCAGGGGGCGCAGTATTTT
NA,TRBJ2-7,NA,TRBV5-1,CASRGTGRLSYEQYF,TGCGCCAGCAGAGGGACGGGGAGGTTGTCCTACGAGCAGTACTTC
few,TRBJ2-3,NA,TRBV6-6,CASSYAGLAYADTQYF,TGTGCCAGCAGTTACGCAGGCCTAGCTTACGCGGATACGCAGTATTTT
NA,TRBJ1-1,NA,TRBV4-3,CASSWGMVGTEAFF,TGCGCCAGCAGCTGGGGGATGGTGGGGACTGAAGCTTTCTTT
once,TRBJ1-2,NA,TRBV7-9,CASSFPGPTGGYTF,TGTGCCAGCAGTTTCCCGGGTCCCACAGGCGGCTACACCTTC
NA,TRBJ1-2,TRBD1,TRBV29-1,CSVVMPPGQGSGYTF,TGCAGCGTTGTAATGCCCCCCGGACAGGGGAGTGGCTACACCTTC
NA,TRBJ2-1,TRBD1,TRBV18,CASSPPGTGRRNEQFF,TGTGCCAGCTCACCACCCGGGACAGGGAGAAGAAATGAGCAGTTCTTC
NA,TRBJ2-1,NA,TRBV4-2,CASSQEWLGSFGEQFF,TGTGCCAGCAGCCAAGAGTGGCTAGGAAGTTTTGGTGAGCAGTTCTTC